This T cell receptor (beta chain) was captured in a study of cytomegalovirus exposure and HLA in healthy donors. Background on the study: The use of the same platform for the 120 validation repertoires and the 550 to 850 first-cohort repertoires was reported by a later analysis. General study findings and limits: The study labeled 150 to 200 TCR beta chains cytomegalovirus-associated.

This table comes from immunoSEQ multiplex PCR, and its TCRdb copy is limited to in-frame clones, with some not included. The repertoire includes some 140,000 clones, 85% to 90% of them detected once, and less than 3% sits in the top ten. A remark on this clone: What it binds is unknown.

The V gene end was trimmed by 4 bases and the J gene end by 0 bases; junction bases not matched to a gene: 6. The CDR3 has 16 amino acids. Germline CDR1 and CDR2: MNHEY and SMNVEV (reference sequence). The chain joins TRBV27 to TRBJ1-1, with 9 bases that match TRBD1. This clonotype was sampled from a man aged 18 to 30 in good health and CMV-seronegative. Sequenced material: PBMCs. CDR3 DNA: TGTGCCAGCAGTTCCTTGGGGACAGGGATGAACACTGAAGCTTTCTTT. Protein product: CASSSLGTGMNTEAFF.